A selection of T cell receptor beta chains follows, all from one sample in a study of blood T cell repertoires in COVID-19. Profiled with immunoSEQ multiplex PCR; TCRdb holds only in-frame clones, not every one. The table has under 85,000 clones, around four fifths seen once. The sequenced sample consisted of peripheral blood. The origin of the receptors is a man older than 75 with active or convalescent COVID-19. Each CDR3 is given with its conserved first and last residue. D genes are given only for firm matches. The size field is filled for only some rows; it gives once, few, many or a size class.

J gene,D gene,V gene,CDR3 length,clone size,CDR3 DNA,CDR3 protein
TRBJ2-1,TRBD2,TRBV29-1,12,.,TGCAGCGTGGGTGGGGGGGACAATGAGCAGTTCTTC,CSVGGGDNEQFF
TRBJ1-5,.,TRBV5-1,14,once,TGCGCCAGCAGCTTGGACGGGTTAAATCAGCCCCAGCATTTT,CASSLDGLNQPQHF
TRBJ2-2,TRBD2,TRBV7-2,17,few,TGTGCCAGCAGTCGTACTAGCGGGAGATGGGGCACCGGGGAGCTGTTTTTT,CASSRTSGRWGTGELFF
TRBJ2-5,.,TRBV2,14,.,TGTGCCAGCACGGGCTCAGGGCGGCAAGAGACCCAGTACTTC,CASTGSGRQETQYF
TRBJ2-7,TRBD1,TRBV30,14,.,TGTGCCTGGAGTGTTCGGACAGGGACCTACGAGCAGTACTTC,CAWSVRTGTYEQYF
TRBJ1-6,.,TRBV30,15,.,TGTGCCTGGAGGAATGCGGACAGAAGTAATTCACCCCTCCACTTT,CAWRNADRSNSPLHF
TRBJ2-7,.,TRBV24-1,13,once,TGTGCCACCAGTGATTTTTCAGGGGTTGAGCAGTACTTC,CATSDFSGVEQYF
TRBJ1-1,.,TRBV7-2,15,few,TGTGCCAGCAGCCTATTCGAAACGGTGAACACTGAAGCTTTCTTT,CASSLFETVNTEAFF
TRBJ1-1,.,TRBV5-6,14,.,TGTGCCAGCAGCTCCCGGACACCGAACACTGAAGCTTTCTTT,CASSSRTPNTEAFF
TRBJ2-3,.,TRBV27,14,few,TGTGCCAGCAGTTTTCGGAGGGCCTCGAGTACGCAGTATTTT,CASSFRRASSTQYF
TRBJ2-2,.,TRBV10-1,15,.,TGCGCCAGCAGTGAGTCGCAGGGTTACACCGGGGAGCTGTTTTTT,CASSESQGYTGELFF
TRBJ2-5,TRBD1,TRBV7-2,14,.,TGTGCCAGCAGCGGACGGACAGGGATGGAGACCCAGTACTTC,CASSGRTGMETQYF
TRBJ2-1,.,TRBV9,16,.,TGTGCCAGCAGCCCTGTGATCCGAGGTGCCTACAATGAGCAGTTCTTC,CASSPVIRGAYNEQFF
TRBJ2-1,.,TRBV7-2,14,.,TGTGCCAGCAGCCTGGGACATCTTAACAATGAGCAGTTCTTC,CASSLGHLNNEQFF
TRBJ1-5,.,TRBV5-6,17,.,TGTGCCAGCAGCTTGATGGGGAGTCCCGGGGAAAGTCAGCCCCAGCATTTT,CASSLMGSPGESQPQHF
TRBJ1-1,TRBD1,TRBV10-3,15,.,TGTGCCATCAGCCCGGGACAGGGGATGAACACTGAAGCTTTCTTT,CAISPGQGMNTEAFF
TRBJ1-2,TRBD1,TRBV28,14,.,TGTGCCAACAGTTCGCCCGGGACAGCCTATGGCTACACCTTC,CANSSPGTAYGYTF
TRBJ1-2,.,TRBV12-3/TRBV12-4,12,.,TGTGCCAGCACTGACAGGTCCTATGGCTACACCTTC,CASTDRSYGYTF
TRBJ1-4,TRBD1,TRBV18,15,.,TGTGCCAGCTCACCACCGACAGGGGGGCATGAAAAACTGTTTTTT,CASSPPTGGHEKLFF
TRBJ2-7,.,TRBV6-6,13,.,TGTGCCAGCAGTTCCAGGCTTTCCTACGAGCAGTACTTC,CASSSRLSYEQYF
TRBJ2-5,TRBD2,TRBV19,15,.,TGTGCCAGTACCTTGGGACTAGCCTTAGGGGAGACCCAGTACTTC,CASTLGLALGETQYF
TRBJ2-1,TRBD1,TRBV6-5,15,.,TGTGCCAGCAGCCCAACTTGGACAGGTCTCGATGAGCAGTTCTTC,CASSPTWTGLDEQFF
TRBJ2-3,.,TRBV18,15,.,TGTGCCAGCTCAGAACGACAGGCTAGCACAGATACGCAGTATTTT,CASSERQASTDTQYF
TRBJ1-4,.,TRBV11-2,17,few,TGTGCCAGCAGCTTAAAGTTTAGGGGGAGGGGTAATGAAAAACTGTTTTTT,CASSLKFRGRGNEKLFF
TRBJ2-1,.,TRBV18,15,.,TGTGCCAGCTCACCTTCCGGACAGCTCCTCAATGAGCAGTTCTTC,CASSPSGQLLNEQFF
TRBJ2-2,.,TRBV7-3,18,.,TGTGCCAGCAGCCCCCAAAGGGCCCAGGGTGGGCACACCGGGGAGCTGTTTTTT,CASSPQRAQGGHTGELFF
TRBJ2-1,TRBD2,TRBV27,15,.,TGTGCCAGCAGTCGCCCGGGACTAGCCTACAATGAGCAGTTCTTC,CASSRPGLAYNEQFF
TRBJ2-3,TRBD2,TRBV4-2,15,once,TGTGCCAGCAGCCCACGCCGGGGGGTACCGGATACGCAGTATTTT,CASSPRRGVPDTQYF
TRBJ2-3,.,TRBV9,15,once,TGTGCCAGCAGCGTAGTGCTAGGAAGCACAGATACGCAGTATTTT,CASSVVLGSTDTQYF
TRBJ2-1,.,TRBV11-2,14,.,TGTGCCAGCAGCTTAGATCCGGGGTCGGATGAGCAGTTCTTC,CASSLDPGSDEQFF
TRBJ1-6,.,TRBV7-6,15,.,TGTGCCAGCAGCCTTCAGGCGGGCTATAATTCACCCCTCCACTTT,CASSLQAGYNSPLHF
TRBJ1-5,.,TRBV7-8,13,.,TGTGCCAGCAGCTTAGACAGGAATCAGCCCCAGCATTTT,CASSLDRNQPQHF
TRBJ2-7,.,TRBV6-2/TRBV6-3,12,.,TGTGCCAGCAGTCCGTTCTCCTACGAGCAGTACTTC,CASSPFSYEQYF
TRBJ2-1,.,TRBV28,11,once,TGTGCCAGCAGCCCCCCTGATAGGCAGTTCTTC,CASSPPDRQFF
TRBJ2-5,TRBD2,TRBV5-1,19,once,TGCGCCAGCAGCTCGGGGACTAGCGGGGGGCAAAGGTACCAAGAGACCCAGTACTTC,CASSSGTSGGQRYQETQYF
TRBJ2-5,TRBD2,TRBV10-3,14,.,TGTGCCATTGGGACTAGCGGGGCTCAAGAGACCCAGTACTTC,CAIGTSGAQETQYF
TRBJ2-3,.,TRBV5-1,14,many,TGCGCCAGCAGCTTGGAGGGGAGCACAGATACGCAGTATTTT,CASSLEGSTDTQYF
TRBJ1-2,TRBD1,TRBV18,14,.,TGTGCCAGCTCACCAGGGACAGAGGGGCGAGGCTACACCTTC,CASSPGTEGRGYTF
TRBJ1-1,TRBD1,TRBV2,14,.,TGTGCCAGCGCGGGACAGCTTAAAGGGGCTGAAGCTTTCTTT,CASAGQLKGAEAFF
TRBJ1-1,.,TRBV29-1,13,few,TGCAGCGTTGAAGGGGGAGGCAACACTGAAGCTTTCTTT,CSVEGGGNTEAFF
TRBJ1-4,.,TRBV5-1,16,.,TGCGCCAGCAGCTTGGGAGGTACGACAACTAATGAAAAACTGTTTTTT,CASSLGGTTTNEKLFF
TRBJ2-5,.,TRBV3-1/TRBV3-2,15,.,TGTGCCAGCAGCGCCCGATTAGTGTACCAAGAGACCCAGTACTTC,CASSARLVYQETQYF
TRBJ2-7,.,TRBV7-8,14,few,TGTGCCAGCAGCTTAGCAGTCAGCTCCTACGAGCAGTACTTC,CASSLAVSSYEQYF
TRBJ2-3,.,TRBV6-6,15,.,TGTGCCAGCTCCTGGGAGAGTATGGGCACAGATACGCAGTATTTT,CASSWESMGTDTQYF
TRBJ1-1,TRBD1,TRBV6-2/TRBV6-3,14,few,TGTGCCAGCAGTTCTGTCACAGGGGGCACTGAAGCTTTCTTT,CASSSVTGGTEAFF
TRBJ1-5,TRBD1,TRBV18,15,.,TGTGCCAGCTCACCACAACCCGACAGGGCTCAGCCCCAGCATTTT,CASSPQPDRAQPQHF
TRBJ2-1,TRBD2,TRBV5-1,13,.,TGCGCCAGCAGCTTCGGGCGGGGGAGTGAGCAGTTCTTC,CASSFGRGSEQFF